Listed below are T cell receptor beta chains from one sample, sequenced in a study of blood T cell repertoires in COVID-19. Sequencing used immunoSEQ multiplex PCR; TCRdb keeps in-frame clones, though not all of them. The table records 120,000 to 150,000 clones, roughly 90% of them present only once. The sequenced sample consisted of PBMCs or T cells enriched from blood (not recorded which). The receptors shown here come from a woman aged 25 to 45 with acute COVID-19. The CDR3 runs from the conserved cysteine through the conserved F or W. D genes are given only for firm matches.

V gene	J gene	D gene	CDR3 protein
TRBV9	TRBJ1-5	TRBD1	CASSPQDRVNQPQHF
TRBV28	TRBJ1-2	NA	CASSLLPGQRYTF
TRBV19	TRBJ1-1	NA	CASSTTGYPKTHTEAFF
TRBV7-8	TRBJ1-1	TRBD1	CASSRDRAATLFEAFF
TRBV7-8	TRBJ1-6	TRBD1	CASYVGTGGNSPLHF
TRBV24-1	TRBJ2-5	NA	CATSDLQGSGPETQYF
TRBV28	TRBJ2-1	NA	CASSKLGREQFF
TRBV19	TRBJ2-1	TRBD2	CASSMFAGGWHEQFF
TRBV24-1	TRBJ2-7	NA	CATSDPPRGYYEQYF
TRBV7-9	TRBJ1-6	NA	CASSLDSYNSPLHF
TRBV5-1	TRBJ2-2	TRBD2	CASSKGAGGGGTGELFF
TRBV5-1	TRBJ1-4	TRBD1	CASSLWSQGAGEKLFF
TRBV30	TRBJ2-3	NA	CAWSPRDTQYF
TRBV2	TRBJ2-1	TRBD2	CASNREVSYNEQFF
TRBV10-3	TRBJ1-4	TRBD1	CAISADRVGEKLFF
TRBV19	TRBJ2-7	NA	CASSQDTYEQYF
TRBV6-6	TRBJ1-2	NA	CASSYSEGSDGYTF
TRBV9	TRBJ2-7	NA	CASSVAGQGFHEQYF
TRBV3-1/TRBV3-2	TRBJ2-7	TRBD1	CASSQAWTGISYEQYF
TRBV5-1	TRBJ2-3	TRBD2	CASSSGLAESTDTQYF
TRBV19	TRBJ2-5	NA	CASSIDLLQGQETQYF
TRBV7-3	TRBJ2-5	TRBD1	CASSRQGAGETQYF
TRBV4-1	TRBJ2-1	NA	CASSQAEGVSRHEQFF
TRBV6-4	TRBJ1-4	TRBD1	CASSLPGQGELFF
TRBV28	TRBJ1-1	TRBD1	CASSRWGDRAAEAFF